The present T cell receptor beta chain was sequenced within a study of blood T cells in healthy people across ages. Study observations and caveats: Underestimates were what the diversity estimates from one million T cells were considered to be. More naive CD4+ cells and higher diversity were found in long-lived than in aged donors.

Notes on this clonotype: The antigen remains undetermined.

Germline-derived CDR1 and CDR2 are LGHNA and YSLEER. This CDR3 spans 15 amino acids. V gave up 1 base and J gave up 2 bases, with 11 bases separating them. Next came a second PCR, run for roughly 7 to 12 cycles, which used a sample-barcoded 5' primer along with a J-beta primer mix. Through a template-switch adaptor with 12 random nucleotides, each cDNA molecule received a tag. Each single sample gave us at least 2.5 million CDR3-containing paired-end reads. One entry per CDR3 protein results from TCRdb running MiXCR on the 5' RACE reads. Here the sample spans hundreds of thousands of distinct CDR3 sequences, less than 35% being singletons.

The TCR was taken from a woman aged 80 or over in good health. The sequenced material came from blood. The V call is TRBV4-3, the J call TRBJ2-5, with D hard to call. The CDR3 reads CASSQGLGEQETQYF. Written as DNA, the CDR3 is TGCGCCAGCAGCCAAGGTTTAGGAGAGCAAGAGACCCAGTACTTC.